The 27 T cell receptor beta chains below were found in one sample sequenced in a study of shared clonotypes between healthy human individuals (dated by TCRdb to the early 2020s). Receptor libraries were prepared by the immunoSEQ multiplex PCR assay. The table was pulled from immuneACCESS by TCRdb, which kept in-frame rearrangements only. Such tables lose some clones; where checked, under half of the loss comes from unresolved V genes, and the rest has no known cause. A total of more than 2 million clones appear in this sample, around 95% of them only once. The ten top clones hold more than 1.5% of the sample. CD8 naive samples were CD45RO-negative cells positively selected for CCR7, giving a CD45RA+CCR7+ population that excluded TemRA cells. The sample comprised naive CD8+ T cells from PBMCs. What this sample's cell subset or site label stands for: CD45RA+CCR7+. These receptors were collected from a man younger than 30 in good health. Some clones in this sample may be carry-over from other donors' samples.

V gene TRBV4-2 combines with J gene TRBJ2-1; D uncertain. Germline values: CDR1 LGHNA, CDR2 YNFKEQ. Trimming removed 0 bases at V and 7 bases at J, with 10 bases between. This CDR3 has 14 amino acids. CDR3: CASSQDRRINEQFF. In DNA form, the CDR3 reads TGTGCCAGCAGCCAAGATAGGCGGATTAATGAGCAGTTCTTC.

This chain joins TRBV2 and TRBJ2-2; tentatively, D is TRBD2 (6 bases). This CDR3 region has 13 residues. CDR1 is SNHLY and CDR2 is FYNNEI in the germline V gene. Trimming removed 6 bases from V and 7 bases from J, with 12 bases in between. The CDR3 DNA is TGTGCCAGCAGGCGGGACTTCGGCGGGGAGCTGTTTTTT. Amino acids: CASRRDFGGELFF.

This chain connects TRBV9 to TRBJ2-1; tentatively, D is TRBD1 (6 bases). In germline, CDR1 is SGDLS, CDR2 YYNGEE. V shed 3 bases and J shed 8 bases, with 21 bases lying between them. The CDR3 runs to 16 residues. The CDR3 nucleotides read TGTGCCAGCAGCGGAAGTAGGCAGGGGCGCAGTTATGAGCAGTTCTTC. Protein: CASSGSRQGRSYEQFF.

CDR3 coding DNA: TGTGCCAGCAGTTTCGACGGAGACACCGGGGAGCTGTTTTTT. This translates into CASSFDGDTGELFF. The rearrangement links TRBV6-1 to TRBJ2-2; no clear D. Between the trimmed V and J ends, which lost 5 bases and 3 bases, there was a span of 10 bases. The germline V gene encodes CDR1 MNHNS and CDR2 SASEGT. The CDR3 consists of 14 residues.

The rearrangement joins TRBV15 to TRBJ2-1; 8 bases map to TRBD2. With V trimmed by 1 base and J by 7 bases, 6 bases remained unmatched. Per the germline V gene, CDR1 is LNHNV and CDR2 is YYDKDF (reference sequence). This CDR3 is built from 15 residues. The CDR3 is CATSRARTSMNEQFF. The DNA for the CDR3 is TGTGCCACCAGCAGAGCACGGACTAGCATGAATGAGCAGTTCTTC.

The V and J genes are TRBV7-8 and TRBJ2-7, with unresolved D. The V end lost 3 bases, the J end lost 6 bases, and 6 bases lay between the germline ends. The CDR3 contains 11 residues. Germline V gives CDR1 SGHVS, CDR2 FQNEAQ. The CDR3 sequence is CASSLKGEQYF. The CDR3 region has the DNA TGTGCCAGCAGCTTGAAGGGCGAGCAGTACTTC. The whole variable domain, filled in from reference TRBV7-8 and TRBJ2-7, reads GAGVSQSPRYKVAKRGQDVALRCDPISGHVSLFWYQQALGQGPEFLTYFQNEAQLDKSGLPSDRFFAERPEGSVSTLKIQRTQQEDSAVYLCASSLKGEQYFGPGTRLTVT.

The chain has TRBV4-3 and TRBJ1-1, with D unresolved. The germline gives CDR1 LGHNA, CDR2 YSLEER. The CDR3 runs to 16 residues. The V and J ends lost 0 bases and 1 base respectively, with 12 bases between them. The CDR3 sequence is CASSQDLAGPNTEAFF. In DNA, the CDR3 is TGCGCCAGCAGCCAAGATCTTGCAGGCCCGAACACTGAAGCTTTCTTT.

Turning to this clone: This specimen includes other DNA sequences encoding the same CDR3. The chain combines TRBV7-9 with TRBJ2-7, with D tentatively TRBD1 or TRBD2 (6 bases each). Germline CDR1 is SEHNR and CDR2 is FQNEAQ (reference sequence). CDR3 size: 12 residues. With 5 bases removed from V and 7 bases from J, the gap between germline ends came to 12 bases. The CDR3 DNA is TGTGCCAGCAGCCCGGGGGCTGGGGAGCAGTACTTC. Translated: CASSPGAGEQYF.

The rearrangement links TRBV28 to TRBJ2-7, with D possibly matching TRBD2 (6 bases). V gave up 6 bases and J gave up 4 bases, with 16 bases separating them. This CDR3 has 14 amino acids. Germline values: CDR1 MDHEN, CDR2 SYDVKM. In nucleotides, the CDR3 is TGTGCCAGCAGGGGTATGGAGGGTAGGTACGAGCAGTACTTC. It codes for CASRGMEGRYEQYF.

CDR3 in amino acids: CASSSTSEQYF. The CDR3 region has the DNA TGTGCCAGCAGCTCGACTAGCGAGCAGTACTTC. This chain connects TRBV7-9 to TRBJ2-7; D is possibly TRBD2 (6 bases). Germline V gives CDR1 SEHNR, CDR2 FQNEAQ (reference sequence). CDR3 length: 11 amino acids. V gave up 4 bases and J gave up 6 bases, with 7 bases separating them.

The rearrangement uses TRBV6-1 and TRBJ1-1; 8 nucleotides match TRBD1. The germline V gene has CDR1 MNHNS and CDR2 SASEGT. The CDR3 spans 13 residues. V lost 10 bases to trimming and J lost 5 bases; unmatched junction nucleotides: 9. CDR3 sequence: CAIAGQGGTEAFF. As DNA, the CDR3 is TGTGCCATCGCAGGACAGGGCGGGACTGAAGCTTTCTTT.

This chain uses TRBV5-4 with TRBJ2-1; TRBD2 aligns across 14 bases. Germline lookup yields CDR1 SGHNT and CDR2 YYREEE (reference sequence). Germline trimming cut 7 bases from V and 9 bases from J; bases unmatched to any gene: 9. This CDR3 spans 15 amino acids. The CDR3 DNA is TGTGCCAGCGGACCACCGGGACTAGCGGGAGTTGAGCAGTTCTTC. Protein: CASGPPGLAGVEQFF.

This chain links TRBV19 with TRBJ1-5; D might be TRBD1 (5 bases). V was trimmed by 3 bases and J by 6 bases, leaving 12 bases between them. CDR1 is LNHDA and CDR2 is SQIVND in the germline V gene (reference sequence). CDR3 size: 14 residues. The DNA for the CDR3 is TGTGCCAGTAGTATCTGGGGGATGGGTCAGCCCCAGCATTTT. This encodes CASSIWGMGQPQHF.

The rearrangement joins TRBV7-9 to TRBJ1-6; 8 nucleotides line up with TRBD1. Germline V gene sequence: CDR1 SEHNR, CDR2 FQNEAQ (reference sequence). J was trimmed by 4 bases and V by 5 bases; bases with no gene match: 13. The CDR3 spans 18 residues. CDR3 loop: CASSPQTGDPPYNSPLHF. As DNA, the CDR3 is TGTGCCAGCAGCCCACAGACAGGGGATCCTCCTTATAATTCACCCCTCCACTTT.

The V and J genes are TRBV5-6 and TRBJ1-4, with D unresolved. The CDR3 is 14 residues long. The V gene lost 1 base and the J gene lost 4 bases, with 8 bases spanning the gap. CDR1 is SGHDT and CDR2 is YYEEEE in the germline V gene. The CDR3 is CASSLSQYNEKLFF. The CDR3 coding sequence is TGTGCCAGCAGCTTGAGTCAGTATAATGAAAAACTGTTTTTT.

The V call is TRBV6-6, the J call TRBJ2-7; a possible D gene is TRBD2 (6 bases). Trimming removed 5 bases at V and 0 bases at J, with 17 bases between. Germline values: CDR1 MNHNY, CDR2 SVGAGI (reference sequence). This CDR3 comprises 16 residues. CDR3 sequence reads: CASSPTGTHTSYEQYF. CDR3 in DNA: TGTGCCAGCAGTCCTACCGGGACTCATACCTCCTACGAGCAGTACTTC.

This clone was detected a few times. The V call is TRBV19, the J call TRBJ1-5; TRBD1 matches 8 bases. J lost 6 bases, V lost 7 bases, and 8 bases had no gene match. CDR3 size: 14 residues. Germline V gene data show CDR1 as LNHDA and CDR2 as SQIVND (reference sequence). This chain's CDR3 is CASKQGGEGQPQHF. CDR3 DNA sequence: TGTGCCAGTAAACAGGGGGGTGAGGGTCAGCCCCAGCATTTT.

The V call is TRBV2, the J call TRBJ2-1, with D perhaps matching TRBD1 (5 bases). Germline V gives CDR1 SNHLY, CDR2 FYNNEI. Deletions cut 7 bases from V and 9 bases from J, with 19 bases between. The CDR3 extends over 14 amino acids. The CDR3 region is CASTTGKGQGEQFF. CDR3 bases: TGTGCCAGCACCACGGGCAAGGGGCAGGGTGAGCAGTTCTTC.

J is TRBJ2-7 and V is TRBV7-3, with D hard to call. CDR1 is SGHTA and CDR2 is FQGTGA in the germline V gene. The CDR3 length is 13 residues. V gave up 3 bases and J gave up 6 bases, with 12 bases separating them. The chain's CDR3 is CASSFGLAAEQYF. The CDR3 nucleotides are TGTGCCAGCAGCTTCGGGTTGGCGGCCGAGCAGTACTTC.

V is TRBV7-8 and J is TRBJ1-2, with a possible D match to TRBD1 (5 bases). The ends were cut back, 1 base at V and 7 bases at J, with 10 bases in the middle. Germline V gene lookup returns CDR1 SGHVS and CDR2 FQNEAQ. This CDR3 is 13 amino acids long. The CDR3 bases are TGTGCCAGCAGCTTAGGGGGGGTCGCTGGCTACACCTTC. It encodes CASSLGGVAGYTF.

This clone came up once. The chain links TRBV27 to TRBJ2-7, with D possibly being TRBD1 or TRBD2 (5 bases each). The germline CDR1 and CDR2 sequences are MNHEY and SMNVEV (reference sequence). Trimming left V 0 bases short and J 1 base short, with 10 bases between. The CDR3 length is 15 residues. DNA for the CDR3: TGTGCCAGCAGTTTATCGGGGACGGATTCCTACGAGCAGTACTTC. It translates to CASSLSGTDSYEQYF.

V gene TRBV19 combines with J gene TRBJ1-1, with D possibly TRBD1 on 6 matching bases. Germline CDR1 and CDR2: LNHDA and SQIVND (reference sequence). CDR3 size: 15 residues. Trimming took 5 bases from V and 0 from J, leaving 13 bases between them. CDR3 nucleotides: TGTGCCAGTAGTCCCCGCCAGGGGATGAACACTGAAGCTTTCTTT. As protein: CASSPRQGMNTEAFF.

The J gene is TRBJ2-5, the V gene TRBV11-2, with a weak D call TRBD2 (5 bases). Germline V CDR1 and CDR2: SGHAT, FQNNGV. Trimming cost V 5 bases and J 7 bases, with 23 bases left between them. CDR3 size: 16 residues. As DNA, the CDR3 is TGTGCCAGCAGCGCCCGCGAGGGTGGCTCAATGCGGACCCAGTACTTC. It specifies CASSAREGGSMRTQYF.

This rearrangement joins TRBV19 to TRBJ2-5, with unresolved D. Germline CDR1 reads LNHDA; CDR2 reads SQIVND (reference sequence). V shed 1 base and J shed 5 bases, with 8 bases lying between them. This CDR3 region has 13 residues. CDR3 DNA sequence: TGTGCCAGTAGTATAGTAGCTAGGGAGACCCAGTACTTC. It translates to CASSIVARETQYF.

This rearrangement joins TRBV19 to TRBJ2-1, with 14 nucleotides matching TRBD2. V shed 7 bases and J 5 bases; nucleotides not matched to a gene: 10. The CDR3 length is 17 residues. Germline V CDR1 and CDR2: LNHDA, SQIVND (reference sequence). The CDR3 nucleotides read TGTGCCAGTAACTTAAGGACTAGCGGGAGGATCCACAATGAGCAGTTCTTC. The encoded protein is CASNLRTSGRIHNEQFF.

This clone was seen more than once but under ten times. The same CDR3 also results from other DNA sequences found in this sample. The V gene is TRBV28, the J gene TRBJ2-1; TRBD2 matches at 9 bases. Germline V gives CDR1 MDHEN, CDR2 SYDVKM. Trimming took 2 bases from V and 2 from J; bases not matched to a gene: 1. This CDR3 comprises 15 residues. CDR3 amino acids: CASSLVAGAYNEQFF. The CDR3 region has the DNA TGTGCCAGCAGTTTAGTAGCGGGAGCCTACAATGAGCAGTTCTTC.

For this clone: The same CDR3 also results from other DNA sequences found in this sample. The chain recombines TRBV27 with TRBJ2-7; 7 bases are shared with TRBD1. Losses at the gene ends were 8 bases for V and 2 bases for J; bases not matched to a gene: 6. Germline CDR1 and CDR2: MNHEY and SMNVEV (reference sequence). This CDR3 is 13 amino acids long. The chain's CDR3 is CASSQGSTYEQYF. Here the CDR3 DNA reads TGTGCCAGCTCACAGGGGTCTACCTACGAGCAGTACTTC.